This entry is about one TCR beta chain. What it binds is not known. Germline CDR1 reads MGHDK; CDR2 reads SYGVNS. The CDR3 has 13 residues. Trimming pared 2 bases from V and 4 bases from J, leaving 8 bases between. The sample comes from a study of T cell responses to AZD1222 COVID-19 vaccine. Overall study results and limits: Clonal diversity was possibly underestimated, and white British individuals and females predominated among donors.

Produced via immunoSEQ multiplex PCR; TCRdb's table is partial and in-frame only. The sample consists of about 180,000 clones, 88% of them appearing once. The chain links TRBV25-1 to TRBJ2-5; unclear D gene. This clonotype originated in an adult in good health. The sample here was peripheral blood, taken on day 0 of AZD1222 vaccination. This chain's CDR3 is CASSEIGLETQYF. Here the CDR3 DNA reads TGTGCCAGCAGTGAAATAGGGTTAGAGACCCAGTACTTC.